These 7 T cell receptor beta chains originate from one sample sequenced in a study of shared clonotypes between healthy human individuals. TCRdb's copy holds only in-frame clones and misses some; the assay was immunoSEQ multiplex PCR. The sample has more than 2,000,000 clones; 80% to 95% are singletons. Sequenced sample: naive CD4+ T cells from PBMCs. Indicated subset: CD45RA+ positively selected. The receptors derive from a man aged 18 to 29 in good health. Some clones in this sample may be carry-over from other donors' samples.

V and J are TRBV2 and TRBJ1-5, with 9 nucleotides matching TRBD1. V trimming: 8 bases; J trimming: 4 bases; junction bases outside the gene matches: 3. Germline CDR1 is SNHLY and CDR2 is FYNNEI. The CDR3 sequence is 13 residues long. CDR3 DNA: TGTGCCAGCGGGGACAGGGCTAATCAGCCCCAGCATTTT. It specifies CASGDRANQPQHF.

The chain employs TRBV7-8 and TRBJ2-1; D not certain. V gave up 5 bases and J gave up 4 bases, with 9 bases separating them. Per the germline V gene, CDR1 is SGHVS and CDR2 is FQNEAQ. The CDR3 covers 13 residues. The CDR3 is CASSLTRYNEQFF. The CDR3 region has the DNA TGTGCCAGCAGCCTCACCAGATACAATGAGCAGTTCTTC.

The V and J genes are TRBV2 and TRBJ1-2; D unresolved. The CDR3 has 14 amino acids. V shed 4 bases and J shed 1 base, with 10 bases lying between them. The germline CDR1 and CDR2 sequences are SNHLY and FYNNEI. CDR3 sequence reads: CASSVGRVNYGYTF. The CDR3 coding sequence is TGTGCCAGCAGTGTAGGTCGGGTTAACTATGGCTACACCTTC.

V gene TRBV5-1 combines with J gene TRBJ1-1; TRBD1 is a possible D gene (5 bases). V was pared by 0 bases and J by 0 bases, with 15 bases between. This CDR3 spans 17 amino acids. Germline V lookup: CDR1 SGHRS, CDR2 YFSETQ. The CDR3 DNA reads as TGCGCCAGCAGCTTGGTATTTGGGAGGGGTATGAACACTGAAGCTTTCTTT. Amino acid sequence: CASSLVFGRGMNTEAFF.

The V call is TRBV5-8, the J call TRBJ2-5, with D perhaps being TRBD1 or TRBD2 (5 bases each). The CDR3 consists of 14 residues. Germline CDR1 and CDR2: SGHTS and YDEGEE. Trimming stripped 5 bases from V and 2 bases from J, with 13 bases between. CDR3 residues: CASSRGSGQETQYF. CDR3 nucleotides: TGTGCCAGCAGTCGGGGCAGCGGACAAGAGACCCAGTACTTC. Filled out from reference TRBV5-8 and TRBJ2-5, the complete variable domain reads EAGVTQSPTHLIKTRGQQATLRCSPISGHTSVYWYQQALGLGLQFLLWYDEGEERNRGNFPPRFSGRQFPNYSSELNVNALELEDSALYLCASSRGSGQETQYFGPGTRLLVL.

Of note for this clone: This specimen includes other DNA sequences encoding the same CDR3. The gene calls are TRBV7-9 and TRBJ2-5; 9 positions match TRBD1. The ends lost 1 base at V and 2 bases at J; junction bases unmatched: 2. The germline CDR1 and CDR2 sequences are SEHNR and FQNEAQ (reference sequence). The CDR3 totals 15 residues. The CDR3 DNA reads as TGTGCCAGCAGCTTAGTGGGGACAGGGCAAGAGACCCAGTACTTC. The encoded protein is CASSLVGTGQETQYF. The entire variable domain, with the rest obtained from reference TRBV7-9 and TRBJ2-5, is as follows: DTGVSQNPRHKITKRGQNVTFRCDPISEHNRLYWYRQTLGQGPEFLTYFQNEAQLEKSRLLSDRFSAERPKGSFSTLEIQRTEQGDSAMYLCASSLVGTGQETQYFGPGTRLLVL.

The chain joins TRBV5-4 to TRBJ2-3, with D unresolved. Germline values: CDR1 SGHNT, CDR2 YYREEE (reference sequence). The CDR3 consists of 13 residues. The V end was cut by 4 bases, the J end by 2 bases, with 8 bases between. The CDR3 loop is CASSRPATDTQYF. In nucleotides, the CDR3 is TGTGCCAGCAGCAGGCCAGCCACAGATACGCAGTATTTT.